The next 15 T cell receptor beta chains were all read from a single sample in a study of blood T cells in healthy people across ages. A second PCR of about 6 to 11 cycles used a sample-barcoded 5' primer and a J-beta primer mix. MiXCR, applied by TCRdb to the 5' RACE reads, yields one record per CDR3 protein. This table has 540,000 or so distinct CDR3 sequences, 24% appearing once. Separately, the same data were catalogued under a study of T cells of mothers and their children.

Sequencing used blood. The receptors stem from a boy under 18 in good health.

This clonotype occurred a few times. The chain combines TRBV19 with TRBJ2-5; no definite D call. This CDR3 is 13 amino acids long. V lost 3 bases, J lost 4 bases, and 9 bases lay in between. Germline V gene sequence: CDR1 LNHDA, CDR2 SQIVND (reference sequence). CDR3 DNA sequence: TGTGCCAGTAGTATGGGCCGGGCAGAGACCCAGTACTTC. Protein: CASSMGRAETQYF.

The rearrangement uses TRBV9 and TRBJ2-2, with 9 bases lining up with TRBD2. Germline assignment: CDR1 SGDLS and CDR2 YYNGEE. V gave up 0 bases and J gave up 4 bases; unmatched junction bases: 1. CDR3 length: 15 residues. The CDR3 sequence is CASSVVAGVTGELFF. The CDR3 DNA sequence: TGTGCCAGCAGCGTAGTAGCGGGGGTCACCGGGGAGCTGTTTTTT.

CDR3 amino acids: CSVGTGGNQPQHF. CDR3 nucleotides: TGCAGCGTCGGGACAGGGGGGAATCAGCCCCAGCATTTT. The rearrangement links TRBV29-1 to TRBJ1-5, with 11 nucleotides matching TRBD1. With 6 bases clipped from V and 4 bases from J, the junction kept 2 bases outside the gene matches. Germline V CDR1 and CDR2: SQVTM, ANQGSEA. The CDR3 is 13 residues long.

This clonotype has ten or more counts. The chain links TRBV13 to TRBJ2-1, with 14 bases that match TRBD2. Looked up from germline, CDR1 is PRHDT and CDR2 is FYEKMQ (reference sequence). With V trimmed by 4 bases and J by 7 bases, 3 bases remained unmatched. The CDR3 loop spans 15 amino acids. The DNA for the CDR3 is TGTGCCAGCAGCTCGGGACTAGCGGGAGCAAATGAGCAGTTCTTC. Protein: CASSSGLAGANEQFF.

Notes on this clonotype: A junction boundary mismatches the germline segment, possibly from a read error. J is TRBJ2-3 and V is TRBV7-3; possible D gene TRBD2, 6 bases. CDR1 SGHTA and CDR2 FQGTGA come from the germline V gene. The CDR3 has 14 residues. In DNA, the CDR3 is TGTGCCAGCAGCTTAACGTTCGGAACGGGAGAGCCCTCTTTT. As protein: CASSLTFGTGEPSF.

This chain links TRBV28 with TRBJ1-6; TRBD1 aligns across 8 bases. Germline lookup yields CDR1 MDHEN and CDR2 SYDVKM. The CDR3 has 15 residues. Trimming cost V 6 bases and J 9 bases; bases outside gene matches: 10. The CDR3 DNA sequence: TGTGCCAGCAGGGAAGGATGGACAGGGAGTTCACCCCTCCACTTT. Its translation is CASREGWTGSSPLHF.

This chain connects TRBV6-5 to TRBJ1-6; 7 positions agree with TRBD1. The CDR3 is made up of 14 amino acids. Germline V gene lookup returns CDR1 MNHEY and CDR2 SVGAGI. V was pared by 2 bases and J by 10 bases, with 5 bases of the junction left unmatched. The CDR3 protein is CASSYRQGDSPLHF. CDR3 sequence (DNA): TGTGCCAGCAGTTACCGACAGGGTGACTCACCCCTCCACTTT.

The chain has TRBV27 and TRBJ2-2, with TRBD2 matching over 11 bases. CDR1 and CDR2 from the germline V gene are MNHEY and SMNVEV (reference sequence). There are 17 residues in the CDR3. Losses at the gene ends were 4 bases for V and 4 bases for J; bases not matched to a gene: 8. CDR3 amino acids: CASSSILAGVGTGELFF. As DNA, the CDR3 is TGTGCCAGCAGTTCGATACTAGCGGGAGTCGGCACCGGGGAGCTGTTTTTT.

The CDR3 spells CASSLDVGRNEQFF. CDR3 DNA: TGCGCCAGCAGCTTGGACGTGGGCAGGAATGAGCAGTTCTTC. This sequence joins TRBV5-1 and TRBJ2-1, with D uncertain. The CDR3 has 14 amino acids. Trimming took off 0 bases at V and 7 bases at J, with 11 bases between the two ends. Germline V gene sequence: CDR1 SGHRS, CDR2 YFSETQ. Full variable domain (rest looked up from reference TRBV5-1 and TRBJ2-1): KAGVTQTPRYLIKTRGQQVTLSCSPISGHRSVSWYQQTPGQGLQFLFEYFSETQRNKGNFPGRFSGRQFSNSRSEMNVSTLELGDSALYLCASSLDVGRNEQFFGPGTRLTVL.

The table lists this clonotype with a few counts. The gene calls are TRBV24-1 and TRBJ2-2, with TRBD2 as a possible D gene (6 bases). V lost 4 bases and J lost 0, with 11 bases in between. The CDR3 is 16 residues long. Per germline, CDR1 KGHDR and CDR2 SFDVKD. CDR3: CATSERDFPNTGELFF. The CDR3, as DNA: TGTGCCACCAGTGAAAGGGACTTCCCGAACACCGGGGAGCTGTTTTTT.

The V and J genes are TRBV6-6 and TRBJ2-1; 10 nucleotides match TRBD1. The CDR3 covers 16 residues. Germline values: CDR1 MNHNY, CDR2 SVGAGI (reference sequence). V shed 5 bases and J 9 bases; nucleotides not matched to a gene: 13. The DNA for the CDR3 is TGTGCCAGCAGTGCCCCCGGGACAGGGGATTCGGGTGAGCAGTTCTTC. It specifies CASSAPGTGDSGEQFF.

The sample holds a few counts of this clonotype. The V gene is TRBV18, the J gene TRBJ2-5; D possibly corresponds to TRBD1 (5 bases). Trimming removed 2 bases at V and 3 bases at J, with 10 bases between. Germline V CDR1 and CDR2: KGHSH, LQKENI. CDR3 length equals 14 residues. CDR3 in amino acids: CASSPASGKETQYF. CDR3 nucleotides: TGTGCCAGCTCACCAGCGTCAGGGAAAGAGACCCAGTACTTC.

In the case of this clonotype: At one boundary the junction diverges from the germline segment, which might be a read error. V and J are TRBV4-1 and TRBJ2-1; weak D call: TRBD1 (6 bases). This CDR3 spans 16 amino acids. The germline V gene encodes CDR1 MGHRA and CDR2 YSYEKL. The CDR3 sequence: CASSVDPGDTYNEQFF. The CDR3 DNA is TGTGCCAGCAGCGTAGACCCAGGGGATACCTACAATGAGCAGTTCTTC.

The chain couples TRBV5-1 to TRBJ2-5; 11 nucleotides align to TRBD2. The V gene's germline CDR1 is SGHRS and CDR2 YFSETQ. Germline trimming cut 6 bases from V and 2 bases from J; bases unmatched to any gene: 6. CDR3 length: 15 amino acids. DNA for the CDR3: TGCGCCAGCACCGAAACTAGCGGGAGACAAGAGACCCAGTACTTC. The encoded protein is CASTETSGRQETQYF.

This clonotype came up many times. The chain combines TRBV21-1 with TRBJ1-2; the listed D gene, TRBD1, was not tested against the DNA. TRBV21-1 is recorded as a pseudogene. This CDR3 is 12 amino acids long. CDR3 in amino acids: CASRTGGYGYTF. The CDR3 bases are TGTGCCAGCAGGACAGGGGGCTATGGCTACACCTTC.